This TCR beta chain was observed in a study of T cell responses to AZD1222 COVID-19 vaccine. Germline CDR1 and CDR2: SGHAT and FQNNGV. Trimming cost V 6 bases and J 5 bases; bases outside gene matches: 9. This CDR3 has 15 amino acids. The method was immunoSEQ multiplex PCR; TCRdb's version includes in-frame clones alone and lacks a portion of them. Here the sample spans approximately 150,000 clones, about 89% being singletons. The receptor was derived from an adult in good health. This chain uses TRBV11-2 with TRBJ1-4; 7 bases align to TRBD1. Sample: peripheral blood, taken on day 0 of AZD1222 vaccination. CDR3 region: CASSSMGQSNEKLFF. The CDR3 DNA reads as TGTGCCAGCAGTTCCATGGGACAGTCGAATGAAAAACTGTTTTTT.